The 27 T cell receptor beta chains in this list originate from one sample, sequenced in a study of blood T cells in healthy people across ages. With a J-beta primer mix and a sample-barcoded 5' primer, a second PCR ran about 6 to 11 cycles. Using its own MiXCR run on the 5' RACE reads, TCRdb lists one record per CDR3 protein. In the table there are over 1,500,000 distinct CDR3 sequences, approximately 39% of which are singletons. Sequenced: blood. These receptors all stem from a human donor in good health.

The chain recombines TRBV5-1 with TRBJ1-2; TRBD1 is a possible D gene (5 bases). The germline V gene has CDR1 SGHRS and CDR2 YFSETQ. V lost 0 bases to trimming and J lost 8 bases, with 14 bases between them. The CDR3 extends over 14 amino acids. The CDR3 spells CASSLGRDAGGYTF. The CDR3 DNA is TGCGCCAGCAGCTTGGGACGGGACGCGGGAGGCTACACCTTC.

This clonotype has ten or more counts. The J gene is TRBJ2-1, the V gene TRBV7-2, with D unclear. V was cut by 3 bases and J by 7 bases, with 7 bases left in between. This CDR3 spans 12 amino acids. Germline CDR1 and CDR2: SGHTA and FQGNSA. CDR3 amino acids: CASSLLRNEQFF. CDR3 nucleotides: TGTGCCAGCAGCTTGCTGCGGAATGAGCAGTTCTTC.

This clonotype was observed a few times. The J gene is TRBJ2-1, the V gene TRBV4-1, with D hard to call. The germline V gene encodes CDR1 MGHRA and CDR2 YSYEKL. V was clipped by 2 bases and J by 3 bases, with 14 bases between them. This CDR3 contains 16 residues. The CDR3 nucleotides read TGCGCCAGCAGCCAAAGTTTGGAATTGGACTACAATGAGCAGTTCTTC. Its protein is CASSQSLELDYNEQFF.

The chain has TRBV20-1 and TRBJ2-5, with TRBD2 as a possible D gene (5 bases). CDR3 length: 15 amino acids. Trimming took 1 base from V and 10 from J, leaving 22 bases between them. Germline V gives CDR1 DFQATT, CDR2 SNEGSKA (reference sequence). CDR3 sequence reads: CSARGWAENNEGQYF. Written as DNA, the CDR3 is TGCAGTGCTAGAGGCTGGGCCGAAAATAATGAGGGCCAGTACTTC.

There are a few counts of this clonotype. The V gene is TRBV6-6, the J gene TRBJ1-2; unclear D gene. The ends were cut back, 6 bases at V and 5 bases at J, with 19 bases in the middle. The CDR3 extends over 15 amino acids. Germline lookup yields CDR1 MNHNY and CDR2 SVGAGI (reference sequence). The CDR3 DNA follows: TGTGCCAGCAGCCCCGCGGGAGGTCTCTTTTATGGCTACACCTTC. Protein product: CASSPAGGLFYGYTF.

The chain has TRBV24-1 and TRBJ2-5, with 8 nucleotides matching TRBD1. The CDR3 totals 15 residues. V trimming: 0 bases; J trimming: 5 bases; junction bases outside the gene matches: 4. Germline V gene data show CDR1 as KGHDR and CDR2 as SFDVKD. The CDR3 here is CATSDLRTGTETQYF. Written as DNA, the CDR3 is TGTGCCACCAGTGATTTGCGGACAGGGACGGAGACCCAGTACTTC.

This clonotype showed up just a few times. This rearrangement joins TRBV12-3 or TRBV12-4 to TRBJ2-1; no clear D gene. CDR3 length equals 11 residues. V dropped 6 bases and J dropped 8 bases, with 8 bases sitting between them. DNA of the CDR3: TGTGCCAGCAGGAACCACGATGAGCAGTTCTTC. As protein: CASRNHDEQFF.

This clonotype occurred many times. The chain joins TRBV4-3 to TRBJ2-3; 9 bases are shared with TRBD2. V lost 0 bases and J lost 2; bases outside the gene matches: 12. Looked up from germline, CDR1 is LGHNA and CDR2 is YSLEER. The CDR3 sequence is 19 residues long. CDR3 bases: TGCGCCAGCAGCCAAGATCTGGGAGGTAGCGGGGGTATCACAGATACGCAGTATTTT. This codes for CASSQDLGGSGGITDTQYF.

This clonotype appeared a few times. The chain has TRBV3-1 and TRBJ2-7; no firm D call. V dropped 4 bases and J dropped 3 bases, with 16 bases sitting between them. Germline CDR1 reads LGHDT; CDR2 reads YNNKEL (reference sequence). CDR3 length equals 15 residues. The CDR3: CASSLIPTDDYEQYF. CDR3 DNA sequence: TGTGCCAGCAGCCTAATACCAACGGACGACTACGAGCAGTACTTC.

This chain uses TRBV5-1 with TRBJ2-7; 7 positions match TRBD1. The CDR3 consists of 15 residues. CDR1 and CDR2 from the germline V gene are SGHRS and YFSETQ. V dropped 4 bases and J dropped 0; count of bases not matched to a gene: 7. Written as DNA, the CDR3 is TGCGCCAGCAGCGTATCCGGGACAGCCTCCTACGAGCAGTACTTC. This sequence encodes CASSVSGTASYEQYF.

This clonotype was counted ten times or more. CDR3 coding DNA: TGTGCCAGCAGCTTACGCCAGGGAGACACTGAAGCTTTCTTT. The encoded protein is CASSLRQGDTEAFF. This chain links TRBV7-2 with TRBJ1-1, with D possibly being TRBD1 (5 bases). The CDR3 contains 14 residues. The V gene's germline CDR1 is SGHTA and CDR2 FQGNSA. V was clipped by 2 bases and J by 3 bases, with 10 bases between them.

The chain recombines TRBV3-1 with TRBJ2-1; the D is unclear. Trimming removed 0 bases from V and 13 bases from J, with 13 bases in between. The V gene's germline CDR1 is LGHDT and CDR2 YNNKEL (reference sequence). CDR3 length equals 13 residues. This chain's CDR3 is CASSQDWEEVQFF. The CDR3 DNA sequence: TGTGCCAGCAGCCAAGACTGGGAAGAGGTACAGTTCTTC.

This clonotype was recorded at least ten times. The J gene is TRBJ2-3, the V gene TRBV20-1; 7 nucleotides agree with TRBD2. CDR1 is DFQATT and CDR2 is SNEGSKA in the germline V gene (reference sequence). V was clipped by 1 base and J by 6 bases; unmatched bases: 1. This CDR3 region has 12 residues. The CDR3 sequence is CSARALADTQYF. The CDR3 bases are TGCAGTGCTAGAGCACTAGCGGATACGCAGTATTTT.

This clonotype was seen a few times. The gene calls are TRBV6-5 and TRBJ2-4; possibly TRBD1 for D (6 bases). The end of the DNA aligns better with TRBJ2-7, so the J call may be wrong. Germline CDR1 MNHEY, CDR2 SVGAGI. This CDR3 region has 14 residues. The CDR3: CASTQDRQAIEQYF. The CDR3 DNA sequence: TGTGCCAGCACTCAGGACAGACAAGCAATCGAGCAGTACTTC.

This clonotype turned up a few times. The chain has TRBV20-1 and TRBJ2-1, with TRBD2 identical over 14 bases. CDR3 length equals 20 residues. The germline gives CDR1 DFQATT, CDR2 SNEGSKA (reference sequence). V shed 0 bases, J shed 6 bases, and the junction held 16 bases outside the gene matches. In DNA, the CDR3 is TGCAGTGCTAGAGACCCCTGGACTAGCGGGGGGCAAAAATACACCAATGAGCAGTTCTTC. Translating gives CSARDPWTSGGQKYTNEQFF.

The V and J genes are TRBV12-3 or TRBV12-4 and TRBJ2-1, with TRBD2 as a possible D gene (5 bases). V lost 4 bases and J 12 bases, leaving 7 bases between the germline ends. This CDR3 is 10 amino acids long. The CDR3, as DNA: TGTGCCAGCAGTTCAGGAGGGCAGTTCTTC. It translates to CASSSGGQFF.

V is TRBV29-1 and J is TRBJ2-3, with D uncertain. V was pared by 7 bases and J by 2 bases, with 16 bases between. Germline values: CDR1 SQVTM, CDR2 ANQGSEA. The CDR3 length is 14 residues. The CDR3 reads CSAGKGSPTDTQYF. The CDR3 DNA is TGCAGCGCCGGAAAGGGCTCACCCACAGATACGCAGTATTTT.

This clonotype came up a few times. The chain employs TRBV6-1 and TRBJ1-5; D remains unclear. The CDR3 runs to 14 residues. V was trimmed by 7 bases and J by 0 bases, leaving 10 bases between them. The germline V gene has CDR1 MNHNS and CDR2 SASEGT. CDR3 in DNA: TGTGCCAGCACCCAGACCCATAGCAATCAGCCCCAGCATTTT. This encodes CASTQTHSNQPQHF.

This chain links TRBV20-1 with TRBJ2-3; D possibly uses TRBD1 or TRBD2 (5 bases each). This CDR3 has 16 amino acids. V was shortened by 0 bases and J by 0 bases, with 13 bases between the two germline ends. From germline, CDR1 is DFQATT and CDR2 SNEGSKA (reference sequence). The CDR3 region has the DNA TGCAGTGCTAGAGACGCCCGGGGACCTAGCACAGATACGCAGTATTTT. Amino acids: CSARDARGPSTDTQYF.

This clonotype appeared a few times. The junction departs from germline at one end; a sequencing error may be responsible. The chain employs TRBV27 and TRBJ1-1, with a weak D call TRBD1 (6 bases). This CDR3 contains 16 residues. Germline CDR1 reads MNHEY; CDR2 reads SMNVEV (reference sequence). The CDR3 sequence: CASSLSAGEGYTEAFF. Written as DNA, the CDR3 is TGTGCCAGCAGTCTATCGGCAGGGGAAGGCTACACTGAAGCTTTCTTT.

The chain employs TRBV15 and TRBJ1-2; 7 bases are a match to TRBD1. V shed 2 bases, J shed 6 bases, and the junction held 9 bases outside the gene matches. CDR1 and CDR2 (germline): LNHNV, YYDKDF (reference sequence). This CDR3 spans 15 amino acids. Here the CDR3 reads CATSRTQGIGHGYTF. CDR3 DNA sequence: TGTGCCACCAGCAGAACACAGGGGATCGGTCATGGCTACACCTTC. Variable domain in full (rest from reference TRBV15 and TRBJ1-2): DAMVIQNPRYQVTQFGKPVTLSCSQTLNHNVMYWYQQKSSQAPKLLFHYYDKDFNNEADTPDNFQSRRPNTSFCFLDIRSPGLGDTAMYLCATSRTQGIGHGYTFGSGTRLTVV.

The J gene is TRBJ1-2, the V gene TRBV6-5; possible D gene TRBD1, 6 bases. Germline V lookup: CDR1 MNHEY, CDR2 SVGAGI. The CDR3 loop spans 14 amino acids. V was cut by 6 bases and J by 3 bases, with 14 bases left in between. The CDR3 nucleotides read TGTGCCAGCAGCGAAGACAGGAGTTACTATGGCTACACCTTC. This gives the protein CASSEDRSYYGYTF.

A few counts support this clonotype. CDR3 sequence (DNA): TGCGCCAGCAGCCAAGATGAGGGACGGAATTCACCCCTCCACTTT. Translation gives CASSQDEGRNSPLHF. This chain joins TRBV4-3 and TRBJ1-6; possibly TRBD1 for D (5 bases). Germline V lookup: CDR1 LGHNA, CDR2 YSLEER. With 0 bases removed from V and 7 bases from J, the gap between germline ends came to 10 bases. CDR3 length: 15 residues.

V is TRBV4-3 and J is TRBJ2-7; D ambiguous. Germline V gene lookup returns CDR1 LGHNA and CDR2 YSLEER. With 4 bases removed from V and 0 bases from J, the gap between germline ends came to 16 bases. This CDR3 has 16 residues. CDR3 protein: CASSRAIGTSSYEQYF. The CDR3 nucleotides are TGCGCCAGCAGCCGCGCGATCGGTACCAGCTCCTACGAGCAGTACTTC.

This clonotype occurred once. The chain joins TRBV9 to TRBJ2-1; maybe TRBD2 (5 bases). CDR1 is SGDLS, CDR2 YYNGEE, per germline. The CDR3 contains 14 residues. V lost 0 bases and J lost 13, with 17 bases in between. CDR3 nucleotides: TGTGCCAGCAGCGTAGGACTACCCGGGGAGACCCAGTTCTTC. Amino acid sequence: CASSVGLPGETQFF.

The gene calls are TRBV10-3 and TRBJ2-5; possibly TRBD2 for D (7 bases). Gene TRBJ2-7 matches the end of the DNA better, so the J call may be wrong. The CDR3 spans 12 residues. CDR1 is ENHRY, CDR2 SYGVKD, per germline. CDR3 sequence: CAIGGDFYEQYF. The CDR3, as DNA: TGTGCCATAGGGGGGGATTTCTACGAGCAGTACTTC.

This clonotype was counted between two and nine times. V and J are TRBV20-1 and TRBJ2-7; tentatively, D is TRBD1 (6 bases). The J call may be incorrect, as the DNA end agrees better with TRBJ2-5. The CDR3 is 14 residues long. The germline V gene has CDR1 DFQATT and CDR2 SNEGSKA (reference sequence). CDR3 region: CSAREARGRETQYF. The CDR3 coding sequence is TGCAGTGCTAGAGAGGCCAGGGGAAGAGAGACCCAGTACTTC.